Reported below is one T cell receptor beta chain. The table lists this clonotype with many counts. Its binding antigen is unknown. Sequence at one end of the junction differs from germline and may be a read error. Sample treatment or condition, as interpreted from the label and publication: live attenuated yellow fever vaccine strain. PBMCs were isolated from peripheral blood using a standard Ficoll-Paque protocol. CD4 and CD8 T-cell fractions were isolated with Dynabeads CD4 and CD8 positive selection kits. TriZol was used to extract RNA from bulk PBMCs, from CD4 and CD8 fractions, and from dextramer-positive and dextramer-negative fractions. The data were taken from a study of T cells after yellow fever vaccination (dated by TCRdb to between 2017 and 2020). The study in broad terms: The SMART-Seq v4 Ultra Low Input RNA kit was used to prepare libraries from fractions with low cell numbers. Blood was collected at multiple timepoints before and after primary and secondary immunization, and bulk PBMC replicates and cell subsets were isolated. To follow T-cell clones before and after primary and booster YFV17D yellow fever vaccination, bulk TCR alpha and beta repertoires were sequenced over time. Two healthy male donors made up the cohort, one aged 18 to 29 years and the other aged 30 to 40 years.

Synthesis of TCR cDNA relied on 5'RACE template switching, a step that introduced a universal primer site along with unique molecular identifiers. Priming for cDNA synthesis came from both the TCR alpha and TCR beta constant segments. Libraries were amplified in two PCR steps, with sample barcodes and sequencing adapters added in the second step. Sequencing of libraries was done on Illumina HiSeq 2500 (2x100 bp) or NovaSeq (2x150 bp). The paper's processing steps were these. MIGEC handled demultiplexing of reads and collapsing into UMI consensus sequences, while MiXCR performed V(D)J alignment. Using edgeR on replicate PBMC samples, clonotypes were called vaccine-responding if FDR was below 0.01 and the log2 fold change was above 5 up to day 15. Bulk clonotypes were assigned CD4 or CD8 identity according to which sequenced CD4 or CD8 repertoire held them at higher abundance. The public reads were reanalyzed by TCRdb: fastp trimming at Q25, MiXCR alignment, in-frame beta chains only. Every distinct CDR3 protein forms one entry, paired with its most common genes and DNA. For this entry, the V and J calls and clone size follow TCRdb and not the study's own pipeline. Within this sample are 200,000 to 300,000 distinct CDR3 sequences, with about 7% of them counted one time only. Roughly 1% of the sample is in the top ten clones.

The CDR3 runs 16 amino acids, cysteine and phenylalanine included. CDR3 DNA only is kept here, 48 bases in frame from base 1. In the germline V gene, CDR1 corresponds to SGHDT and CDR2 to YYEEEE. Overall study outcomes, separate from this receptor: Most clones expanded after primary vaccination (roughly 96% of CD4 and approximately 90% of CD8) were re-detected after the booster, suggesting that broad memory maintenance occurred. A small fraction of clonotypes showed up in both the CD4 and CD8 compartments, probably as a result of convergent recombination. Because the study included only two donors, the extent to which the findings can be generalized is limited. The secondary T-cell response was weaker than the primary response but faster, peaking on day 5 instead of day 15. Computational filtering was required because FACS-sorted repertoires could contain abundant contaminating clonotypes from the bulk population.

The material sequenced was CD4+ T cells sorted from PBMCs, taken on the day of the yellow fever booster vaccination. This TCR came from a man younger than 45 who received the YFV17D yellow fever vaccine. This sequence uses TRBV5-6 and TRBJ2-1; TRBD2 agrees with 9 junctional bases. In nucleotides, the sequence is TGTGCCAGCAGCTTGGCCCCTAGCGGGGTTTACAATGGGCAGTTCTTC. It encodes CASSLAPSGVYNGQFF.